What follows is one TCR beta chain and its context. Its antigen is unidentified. Repertoires were generated with immunoSEQ multiplex PCR, while TCRdb's copy carries only in-frame clones and drops some. Of roughly 140,000 clones detected, about 91% appear once; the ten largest clones hold about 7.9%. The study drew the donors from its approximately 120-subject validation cohort, separate from the roughly 700-subject first cohort. The record originates from a study of cytomegalovirus exposure and HLA in healthy donors. Study summary: A later analysis reported the roughly 130 validation repertoires used the same platform as the roughly 700 first-cohort repertoires.

V was shortened by 6 bases and J by 0 bases, with 16 bases between the two germline ends. The length of the CDR3 is 16 residues. Germline V gene lookup returns CDR1 MNHEY and CDR2 SMNVEV (reference sequence). Regarding the study as a whole: The finding came from a later analysis; first-cohort TCR clusters tended to co-occur in the roughly 120 validation repertoires.

The source of this sequence is a woman under 30 in good health and CMV-seropositive. What was sequenced was PBMCs. The genes are TRBV27 and TRBJ2-3; a weak D match, TRBD2 (5 bases). In DNA form, the CDR3 reads TGTGCCAGCAGACCTTTTAGTCGGGAAAGCACAGATACGCAGTATTTT. Translated: CASRPFSRESTDTQYF.